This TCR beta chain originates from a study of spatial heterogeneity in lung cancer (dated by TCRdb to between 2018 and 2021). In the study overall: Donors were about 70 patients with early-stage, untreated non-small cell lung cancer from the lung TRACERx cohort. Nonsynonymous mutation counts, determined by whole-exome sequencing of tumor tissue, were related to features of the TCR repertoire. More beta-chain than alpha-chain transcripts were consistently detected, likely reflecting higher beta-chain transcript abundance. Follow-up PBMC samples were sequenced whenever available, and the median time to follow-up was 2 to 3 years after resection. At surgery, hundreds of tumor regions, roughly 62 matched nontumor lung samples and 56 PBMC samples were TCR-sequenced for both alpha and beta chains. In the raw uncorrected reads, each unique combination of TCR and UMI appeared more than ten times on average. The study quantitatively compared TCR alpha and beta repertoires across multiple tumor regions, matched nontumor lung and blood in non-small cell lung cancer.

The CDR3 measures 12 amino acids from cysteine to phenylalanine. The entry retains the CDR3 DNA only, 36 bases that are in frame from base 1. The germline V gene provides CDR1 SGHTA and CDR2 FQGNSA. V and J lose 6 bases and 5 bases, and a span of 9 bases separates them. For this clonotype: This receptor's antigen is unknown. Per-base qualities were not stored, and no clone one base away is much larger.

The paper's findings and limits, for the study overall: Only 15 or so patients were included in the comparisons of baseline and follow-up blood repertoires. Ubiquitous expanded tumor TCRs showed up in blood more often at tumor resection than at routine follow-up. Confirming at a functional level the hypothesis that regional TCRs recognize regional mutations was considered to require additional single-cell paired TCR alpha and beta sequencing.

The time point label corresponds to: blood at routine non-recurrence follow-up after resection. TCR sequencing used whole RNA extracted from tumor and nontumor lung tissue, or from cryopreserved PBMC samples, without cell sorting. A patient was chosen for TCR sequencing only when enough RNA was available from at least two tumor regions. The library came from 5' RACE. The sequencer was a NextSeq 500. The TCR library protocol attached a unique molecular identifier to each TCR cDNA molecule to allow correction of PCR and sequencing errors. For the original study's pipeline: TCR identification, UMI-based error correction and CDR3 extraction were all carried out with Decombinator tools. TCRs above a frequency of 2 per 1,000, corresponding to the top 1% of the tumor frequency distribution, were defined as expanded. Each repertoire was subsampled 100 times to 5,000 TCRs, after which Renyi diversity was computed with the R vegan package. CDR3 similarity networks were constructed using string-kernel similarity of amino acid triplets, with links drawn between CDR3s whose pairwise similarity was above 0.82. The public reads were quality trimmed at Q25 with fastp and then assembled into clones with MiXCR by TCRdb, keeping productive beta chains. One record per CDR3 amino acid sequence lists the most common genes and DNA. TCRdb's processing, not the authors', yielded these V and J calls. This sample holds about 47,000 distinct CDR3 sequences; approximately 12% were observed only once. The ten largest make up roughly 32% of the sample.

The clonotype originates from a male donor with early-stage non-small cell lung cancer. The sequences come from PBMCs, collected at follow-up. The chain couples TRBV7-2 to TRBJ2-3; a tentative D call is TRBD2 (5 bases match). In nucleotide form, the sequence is TGTGCCAGCAGAGCCCGGGGAGATACGCAGTATTTT. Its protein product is CASRARGDTQYF.